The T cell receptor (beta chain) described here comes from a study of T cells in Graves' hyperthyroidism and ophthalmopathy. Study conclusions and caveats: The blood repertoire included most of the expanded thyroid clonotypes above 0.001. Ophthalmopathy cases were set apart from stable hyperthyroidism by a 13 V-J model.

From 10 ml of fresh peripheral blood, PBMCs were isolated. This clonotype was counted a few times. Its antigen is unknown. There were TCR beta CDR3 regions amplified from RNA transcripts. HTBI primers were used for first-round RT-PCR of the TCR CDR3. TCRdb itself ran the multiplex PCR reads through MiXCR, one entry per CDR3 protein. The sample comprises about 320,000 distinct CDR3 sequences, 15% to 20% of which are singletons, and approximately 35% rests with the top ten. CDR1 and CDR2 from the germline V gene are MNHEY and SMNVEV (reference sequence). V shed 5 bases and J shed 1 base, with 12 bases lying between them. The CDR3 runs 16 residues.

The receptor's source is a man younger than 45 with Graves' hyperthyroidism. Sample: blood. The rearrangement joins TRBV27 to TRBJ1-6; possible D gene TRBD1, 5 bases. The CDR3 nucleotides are TGTGCCAGCAGTCTCAGGGCTTCGTCCTATAATTCACCCCTCCACTTT. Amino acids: CASSLRASSYNSPLHF.